One and the same sample provided the 4 T cell receptor beta chains below, sequenced in a study of early T cells in non-severe SARS-CoV-2 infection. TCRdb reprocessed the 5' RACE reads via MiXCR and lists one record per CDR3 protein. Here the sample spans under 85,000 distinct CDR3 sequences, more than 10% being singletons. The specimen comprised whole blood, sampled at baseline. All receptors derive from an adult who was a healthcare worker with PCR-confirmed SARS-CoV-2 infection or an uninfected control (not recorded which). The donor label of this sample is uncertain.

This clonotype occurred many times. The chain uses TRBV29-1 and TRBJ2-7; 9 nucleotides align to TRBD2. V gave up 4 bases and J gave up 4 bases; unmatched junction bases: 2. In germline, CDR1 is SQVTM, CDR2 ANQGSEA. The CDR3 runs 12 residues. The DNA for the CDR3 is TGCAGCGTTGCTAGCGGGGCTTACGAGCAGTACTTC. Protein: CSVASGAYEQYF.

This clonotype was counted only a few times. This chain links TRBV12-3 or TRBV12-4 with TRBJ2-3; D uncertain. The CDR3 loop spans 15 amino acids. Trimming left V 7 bases short and J 2 bases short, with 16 bases between. The CDR3 loop reads CASTLRPGDTDTQYF. The CDR3 nucleotides read TGTGCCAGCACTCTTAGGCCAGGAGACACAGATACGCAGTATTTT.

The chain has TRBV27 and TRBJ1-5; TRBD1 aligns across 7 bases. Germline CDR1 MNHEY, CDR2 SMNVEV (reference sequence). V was clipped by 5 bases and J by 2 bases; unmatched bases: 6. This CDR3 has 15 amino acids. The CDR3 nucleotides are TGTGCCAGCAGTCCTAGGGGGCTACGCAATCAGCCCCAGCATTTT. Translation: CASSPRGLRNQPQHF.

The V and J genes are TRBV5-1 and TRBJ1-5, with D tentatively TRBD1 (5 bases). The CDR3 spans 15 residues. Germline V gene lookup returns CDR1 SGHRS and CDR2 YFSETQ. Between the trimmed V and J ends, which lost 0 bases and 1 base, there was a span of 8 bases. The CDR3 loop reads CASSLAGGSNQPQHF. CDR3 nucleotide sequence: TGCGCCAGCAGCTTGGCCGGGGGAAGCAATCAGCCCCAGCATTTT.